Listed below are T cell receptor beta chains from one sample, sequenced in a study of T cells in Graves' hyperthyroidism and ophthalmopathy. TCRdb called the multiplex PCR reads again in MiXCR, with one record for every CDR3 protein. Of about 560,000 distinct CDR3 sequences listed, approximately 15% are singletons. The sequenced material came from blood. All receptors come from a young woman with Graves' hyperthyroidism. CDR3s leave out the opening cysteine and the closing phenylalanine or tryptophan. Each record gives: V gene, J gene, clone size, CDR3 protein. Only part of the rows carry a size: once, few, many, or a class if the clone is expanded.

TRBV4-3	TRBJ1-2	-	ASSQPGSAIYGYT
TRBV20-1	TRBJ2-1	few	SARDWGTSGYNEQF
TRBV19	TRBJ2-2	many	ASSRTSKDRGMAGELF
TRBV4-3	TRBJ1-1	few	ASRQQGAGTEAF
TRBV2	TRBJ1-1	-	ATRDQGSPEAF
TRBV6-6	TRBJ2-1	few	ASSYSKYRNEQF
TRBV28	TRBJ2-7	few	AGSSAYEQY
TRBV2	TRBJ1-4	-	ASSAHRGQGTEKLL
TRBV19	TRBJ1-1	few	ASSPTLTPNTEAF
TRBV11-2	TRBJ2-7	many	ASTLAGVENEQY
TRBV5-4	TRBJ2-3	few	ASSLAVGGPDTQY
TRBV30	TRBJ2-1	many	AWSPTDREQF
TRBV5-1	TRBJ1-1	-	ASSLAKNTEAF
TRBV12-3/TRBV12-4	TRBJ1-5	many	ASSSVWRDNQPQH
TRBV18	TRBJ2-1	many	ASSPGTVNYNEQF
TRBV18	TRBJ1-3	many	ASSPAGSGNTIY
TRBV29-1	TRBJ2-4	few	SVIVGTGENIQY
TRBV11-1	TRBJ2-1	many	ASSLVPATDGF
TRBV24-1	TRBJ2-1	-	ATSDYLENSNEQF
TRBV12-3/TRBV12-4	TRBJ1-1	many	ASSGTRNTEAF
TRBV6-2/TRBV6-3	TRBJ2-7	few	ASSRGAREFHEQY
TRBV28	TRBJ2-7	many	ASSQQGIYEQY
TRBV19	TRBJ1-1	-	ASSIGSGTGGAFTEAF
TRBV6-2/TRBV6-3	TRBJ2-3	many	ASSLTGGADTQY
TRBV20-1	TRBJ1-6	-	SARDRAHQGSNSPLH
TRBV28	TRBJ2-6	few	ASSYEAGGANVLT
TRBV3-1	TRBJ2-3	many	ASSRQGGISTDTQY
TRBV28	TRBJ2-1	many	ASSPAGSYNEQF
TRBV3-1	TRBJ1-5	once	ASSPGLAGGPNQPQH
TRBV29-1	TRBJ1-1	many	SVGKKQNTEAF
TRBV6-5	TRBJ1-5	many	ASSYSPDRVTKGYSNQPQH
TRBV20-1	TRBJ2-7	many	SARDAQQGTSYEQY
TRBV5-1	TRBJ2-7	-	APRVREFTYEQY
TRBV30	TRBJ2-1	-	AWNDAPHYNEQF
TRBV5-5	TRBJ2-1	many	ASSLEWTSGSSQF
TRBV28	TRBJ1-2	many	ASSLSSGGGNYGYT
TRBV4-1	TRBJ2-1	-	ASSPRDRTSGYNEQF
TRBV2	TRBJ2-7	many	ASSRTRPQY
TRBV27	TRBJ2-2	few	ASSLLGGSNTGELF
TRBV15	TRBJ1-2	few	ATSSGGTNYGYT
TRBV4-3	TRBJ1-6	few	ASSQDVGRRNSPLH
TRBV20-1	TRBJ2-3	many	SAKAGGDTDTQY
TRBV5-1	TRBJ2-5	few	ASSLEGLAGETQY
TRBV12-3/TRBV12-4	TRBJ1-2	many	ASSLRVNYGYT
TRBV24-1	TRBJ2-1	many	ATSGDRGLSNEQF
TRBV5-1	TRBJ2-7	once	ASSTPPEETHEQY